This paragraph reports one T cell receptor beta chain. The record originates from a study of blood T cell repertoires in COVID-19. Study-wide background: Sources were T cells, B-cell-depleted T cells, or PBMCs; the material itself was cDNA or gDNA.

V lost 2 bases to trimming and J lost 2 bases; unmatched junction nucleotides: 8. Germline V lookup: CDR1 LNHNV, CDR2 YYDKDF (reference sequence). CDR3 size: 16 residues. The study recruited people aged roughly 18 to 95 years across approximately 24 US areas. Two negative PCRs, clearance, or symptom resolution were required of recovered Cohort 3 donors. Per the study methods: Scientists estimated how many nucleated cells there were by amplifying reference gene primers. Using immunoSEQ multiplex PCR, the repertoire was profiled, and TCRdb retains in-frame clones only, with some absent. V, J and clone size reflect that table, while D and trimming were determined from the DNA. There are roughly 300,000 clones in the sample; roughly nine tenths occur only once, and around 6% lies in the top ten.

Material for sequencing was PBMCs or T cells enriched from blood (not recorded which). The chain has TRBV15 and TRBJ1-2; TRBD1 matches at 7 bases. The clonotype originates from a woman between 25 and 40 years old who had recovered from COVID-19. Here the CDR3 DNA reads TGTGCCACCAGCAGAAAAGGAGACAGGGCCAACTATGGCTACACCTTC. Amino acid sequence: CATSRKGDRANYGYTF.